One and the same sample provided the 19 T cell receptor beta chains below, sequenced in a study of shared clonotypes between healthy human individuals. Profiled with immunoSEQ multiplex PCR; TCRdb holds only in-frame clones, not every one. The sample carries about 2 million clones, roughly 96% recorded once. Specimen: naive CD4+ T cells sorted from blood. The subset: CD45RA+ positively selected. These receptors were obtained from a man between 18 and 29 years old in good health.

The chain couples TRBV4-1 to TRBJ2-5; TRBD2 matches at 7 bases. Germline V gene sequence: CDR1 MGHRA, CDR2 YSYEKL. The V segment lost 0 bases and the J segment 6 bases; nucleotides outside the gene matches: 7. The CDR3 extends over 15 amino acids. The chain's CDR3 is CASSQEGGNRKTQYF. In nucleotides, the CDR3 is TGCGCCAGCAGCCAAGAGGGGGGGAATAGGAAGACCCAGTACTTC.

The chain links TRBV2 to TRBJ2-1; D may be TRBD2 (5 bases). The CDR3 runs to 11 residues. V was clipped by 7 bases and J by 8 bases, with 9 bases between them. From germline, CDR1 is SNHLY and CDR2 FYNNEI. The CDR3 protein is CASTVGDEQFF. CDR3 nucleotide sequence: TGTGCCAGCACCGTGGGAGATGAGCAGTTCTTC.

The V call is TRBV28, the J call TRBJ2-2, with D possibly being TRBD2 (6 bases). CDR1 MDHEN and CDR2 SYDVKM come from the germline V gene. V dropped 8 bases and J dropped 7 bases, with 11 bases sitting between them. The CDR3 contains 12 residues. As DNA, the CDR3 is TGTGCCAGCCTCCGGGGGTTCGGGGAGCTGTTTTTT. Residues: CASLRGFGELFF. Supplemented by reference TRBV28 and TRBJ2-2, the full variable domain reads DVKVTQSSRYLVKRTGEKVFLECVQDMDHENMFWYRQDPGLGLRLIYFSYDVKMKEKGDIPEGYSVSREKKERFSLILESASTNQTSMYLCASLRGFGELFFGEGSRLTVL.

The chain is built from TRBV10-2 and TRBJ2-2; 9 positions agree with TRBD2. The germline V gene encodes CDR1 WSHSY and CDR2 SAAADI. This CDR3 has 15 residues. The ends lost 3 bases at V and 6 bases at J; junction bases unmatched: 5. CDR3 sequence reads: CASSDRRGGPGELFF. The CDR3 bases are TGCGCCAGCAGTGATCGGCGGGGGGGCCCCGGGGAGCTGTTTTTT.

The J gene is TRBJ2-1, the V gene TRBV6-1; perhaps TRBD1 as D (5 bases). The CDR3 is 15 residues long. The germline V gene has CDR1 MNHNS and CDR2 SASEGT. V lost 1 base and J 12 bases, leaving 19 bases between the germline ends. This CDR3 reads CASSEEGLRGLMQFF. The CDR3 bases are TGTGCCAGCAGTGAAGAGGGGCTACGAGGTTTGATGCAGTTCTTC.

This chain uses TRBV6-4 with TRBJ2-3; TRBD1 might be the D (6 bases). The CDR3 loop spans 15 amino acids. The germline V gene encodes CDR1 MRHNA and CDR2 SNTAGT. V lost 0 bases and J lost 2, with 9 bases in between. Here the CDR3 reads CASSDSGAYTDTQYF. The CDR3 region has the DNA TGTGCCAGCAGTGACTCGGGGGCATACACAGATACGCAGTATTTT.

This chain joins TRBV6-5 and TRBJ1-3, with a possible D match to TRBD1 (6 bases). The CDR3 totals 14 residues. The germline V gene encodes CDR1 MNHEY and CDR2 SVGAGI. V was cut by 7 bases and J by 1 base, with 11 bases left in between. The DNA of the CDR3 is TGTGCCAGCACGGGGGGGACATCTGGAAACACCATATATTTT. It yields the protein CASTGGTSGNTIYF.

The J gene is TRBJ1-1, the V gene TRBV5-1; TRBD1 matches at 7 bases. This CDR3 has 15 residues. The V and J ends lost 0 bases and 4 bases, in that order; junction bases with no gene match: 6. Germline CDR1 is SGHRS and CDR2 is YFSETQ. CDR3 protein: CASSLVGGWGTEAFF. The CDR3 region has the DNA TGCGCCAGCAGCTTGGTAGGGGGCTGGGGCACTGAAGCTTTCTTT.

This chain links TRBV9 with TRBJ2-7; D uncertain. CDR3 size: 15 residues. Trimming took off 0 bases at V and 4 bases at J, with 14 bases between the two ends. CDR1 and CDR2 from the germline V gene are SGDLS and YYNGEE. CDR3 residues: CASSVGDLNLYEQYF. Written as DNA, the CDR3 is TGTGCCAGCAGCGTAGGAGACCTAAATCTTTACGAGCAGTACTTC.

This chain links TRBV6-1 with TRBJ1-5, with no clear D. The CDR3 runs 15 residues. Trimming shortened V by 4 bases and J by 2 bases, and 12 bases separated the two germline ends. Per germline, CDR1 MNHNS and CDR2 SASEGT. CDR3 nucleotides: TGTGCCAGCAGTGGGCGACTGTACGGCAATCAGCCCCAGCATTTT. Amino acids: CASSGRLYGNQPQHF.

The chain combines TRBV21-1 with TRBJ2-7; no check of the table's D call, TRBD1, against the DNA was made. TRBV21-1 is flagged as a pseudogene. The length of the CDR3 is 14 residues. The CDR3 loop is CASSNRDRSYEQYF. The CDR3 DNA reads TGTGCCAGCAGCAACCGGGACAGATCCTACGAGCAGTACTTC.

This clone was observed many times. This CDR3 reads CASSYGTSNSPLHF. Here the CDR3 DNA reads TGTGCCAGCAGTTACGGGACAAGTAATTCACCCCTCCACTTT. The chain couples TRBV6-5 to TRBJ1-6; possibly TRBD1 for D (6 bases). CDR3 size: 14 residues. CDR1 is MNHEY, CDR2 SVGAGI, per germline. The V end was cut by 2 bases, the J end by 6 bases, with 8 bases between.

CDR3 in amino acids: CASSLARGETQYF. The DNA for the CDR3 is TGTGCCAGCAGCTTAGCGAGGGGAGAGACCCAGTACTTC. V gene TRBV7-9 combines with J gene TRBJ2-5; possibly TRBD1 or TRBD2 for D (5 bases each). There are 13 residues in the CDR3. Germline CDR1 and CDR2: SEHNR and FQNEAQ (reference sequence). The ends were cut back, 0 bases at V and 4 bases at J, with 6 bases in the middle. Filled out from reference TRBV7-9 and TRBJ2-5, the complete variable domain reads DTGVSQNPRHKITKRGQNVTFRCDPISEHNRLYWYRQTLGQGPEFLTYFQNEAQLEKSRLLSDRFSAERPKGSFSTLEIQRTEQGDSAMYLCASSLARGETQYFGPGTRLLVL.

The chain links TRBV25-1 to TRBJ2-7; 9 nucleotides agree with TRBD2. The junction had 5 bases not matched to a gene; V was cut back by 4 bases and J by 1 base. The CDR3 consists of 15 residues. Germline V CDR1 and CDR2: MGHDK, SYGVNS. The CDR3 region is CASSGASGASYEQYF. In DNA, the CDR3 is TGTGCCAGCAGTGGGGCTAGCGGGGCTTCCTACGAGCAGTACTTC.

V gene TRBV5-4 combines with J gene TRBJ2-3; D is possibly TRBD2 (5 bases). Germline V gives CDR1 SGHNT, CDR2 YYREEE (reference sequence). This CDR3 comprises 15 residues. Trimming stripped 2 bases from V and 2 bases from J, with 12 bases between. The CDR3 reads CASSFSSGTTDTQYF. DNA for the CDR3: TGTGCCAGCAGCTTTTCGAGCGGAACCACAGATACGCAGTATTTT.

The chain recombines TRBV2 with TRBJ2-7; D not resolved. V lost 4 bases to trimming and J lost 0 bases, with 4 bases between them. Germline-derived CDR1 and CDR2 are SNHLY and FYNNEI. The CDR3 contains 12 residues. The DNA for the CDR3 is TGTGCCAGCAGTGTTAACTCCTACGAGCAGTACTTC. Translated: CASSVNSYEQYF.

J is TRBJ2-7 and V is TRBV6-5; TRBD2 is a possible D gene (7 bases). CDR1 is MNHEY, CDR2 SVGAGI, per germline. Trimming stripped 0 bases from V and 4 bases from J, with 16 bases between. The CDR3 loop spans 16 amino acids. The CDR3 DNA reads TGTGCCAGCAGTTACTCTAGGGGGGGCGCGCGGTACGAGCAGTACTTC. Residues: CASSYSRGGARYEQYF.

The gene calls are TRBV4-2 and TRBJ1-3, with D perhaps matching TRBD1 (5 bases). The V gene's germline CDR1 is LGHNA and CDR2 YNFKEQ. The V end lost 4 bases, the J end lost 5 bases, and 21 bases lay between the germline ends. There are 17 residues in the CDR3. The CDR3 protein is CASSRTGDGVTRNTIYF. The CDR3 bases are TGTGCCAGCAGCCGGACGGGGGACGGGGTGACAAGAAACACCATATATTTT.

The V call is TRBV4-2, the J call TRBJ1-6; 9 bases agree with TRBD1. Germline V gives CDR1 LGHNA, CDR2 YNFKEQ. There are 17 residues in the CDR3. J lost 8 bases, V lost 0 bases, and 8 bases had no gene match. The CDR3 DNA reads as TGTGCCAGCAGCCAAGATCCCACAGGGGGCAGTGATTCACCCCTCCACTTT. Translated: CASSQDPTGGSDSPLHF.